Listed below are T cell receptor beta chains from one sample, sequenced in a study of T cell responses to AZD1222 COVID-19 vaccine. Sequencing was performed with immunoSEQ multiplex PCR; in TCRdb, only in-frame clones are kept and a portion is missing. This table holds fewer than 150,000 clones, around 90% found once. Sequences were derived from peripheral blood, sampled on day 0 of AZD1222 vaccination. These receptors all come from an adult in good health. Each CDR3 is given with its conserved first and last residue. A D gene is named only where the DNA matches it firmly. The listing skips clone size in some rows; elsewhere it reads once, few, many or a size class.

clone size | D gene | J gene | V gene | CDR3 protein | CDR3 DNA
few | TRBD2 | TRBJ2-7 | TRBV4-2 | CASSPRLAGYEQYF | TGTGCCAGCAGCCCAAGACTAGCGGGCTACGAGCAGTACTTC
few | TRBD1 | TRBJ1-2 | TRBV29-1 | CSVGTGVNYGYTF | TGCAGCGTGGGGACAGGGGTTAACTATGGCTACACCTTC
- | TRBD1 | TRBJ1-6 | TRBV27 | CASSLFPGGSSYNSPLHF | TGTGCCAGCAGTTTATTTCCAGGGGGGAGCTCCTATAATTCACCCCTCCACTTT
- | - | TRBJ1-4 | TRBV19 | CASSNKGRTNEKLFF | TGTGCCAGTAGTAACAAGGGACGGACAAATGAAAAACTGTTTTTT
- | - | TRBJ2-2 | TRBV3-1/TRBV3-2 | CASSGAGLNTGELFF | TGTGCCAGCAGTGGAGCTGGACTAAACACCGGGGAGCTGTTTTTT
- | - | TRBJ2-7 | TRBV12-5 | CASGIGYEQYF | TGTGCTAGTGGTATCGGATACGAGCAGTACTTC
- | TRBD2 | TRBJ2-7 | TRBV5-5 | CASSATSGRAYEQYF | TGTGCCAGCAGCGCAACTAGCGGGAGGGCCTACGAGCAGTACTTC
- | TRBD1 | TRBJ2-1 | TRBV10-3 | CAISTGVVDEQFF | TGTGCCATCAGTACAGGGGTTGTAGATGAGCAGTTCTTC
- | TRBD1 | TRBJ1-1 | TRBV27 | CASSTYRGRNTEAFF | TGTGCCAGCAGCACCTACAGGGGTAGAAACACTGAAGCTTTCTTT
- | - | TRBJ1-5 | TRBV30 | CAWSVSTKDQPQHF | TGTGCCTGGAGTGTATCTACTAAGGATCAGCCCCAGCATTTT
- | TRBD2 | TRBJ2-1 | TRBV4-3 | CASSQVSSGAAPRNEQFF | TGCGCCAGCAGCCAAGTCTCTAGCGGGGCGGCCCCTCGCAATGAGCAGTTCTTC
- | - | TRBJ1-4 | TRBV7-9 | CASSSRTVDEKLFF | TGTGCCAGCAGCTCTCGGACCGTTGACGAAAAACTGTTTTTT
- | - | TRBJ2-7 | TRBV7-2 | CASSFPGTYSYEQYF | TGTGCCAGCAGCTTCCCCGGGACATATTCCTACGAGCAGTACTTC
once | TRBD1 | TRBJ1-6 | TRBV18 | CASSPGQGDNSPLHF | TGTGCCAGCTCACCGGGACAGGGAGATAATTCACCCCTCCACTTT
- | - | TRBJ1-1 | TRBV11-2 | CASSARNGRTEAFF | TGTGCCAGCAGCGCCCGTAACGGGAGGACTGAAGCTTTCTTT
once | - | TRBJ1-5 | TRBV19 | CASSMGGTTSNQPQHF | TGTGCCAGTAGTATGGGAGGGACAACTAGCAATCAGCCCCAGCATTTT
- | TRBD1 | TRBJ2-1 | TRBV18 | CASSPRQGRNNEQFF | TGTGCCAGCTCGCCCCGACAGGGGAGGAACAATGAGCAGTTCTTC
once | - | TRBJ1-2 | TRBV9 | CASSLGYGYTF | TGTGCCAGCAGCTTGGGCTATGGCTACACCTTC
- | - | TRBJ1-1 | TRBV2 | CASNEQGLNTEAFF | TGTGCCAGCAACGAACAGGGCCTGAACACTGAAGCTTTCTTT
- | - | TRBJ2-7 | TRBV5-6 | CASRGRLYEQYF | TGTGCCAGTCGCGGGCGGTTATACGAGCAGTACTTC
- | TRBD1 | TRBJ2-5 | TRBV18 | CASSAFYRGLGETQYF | TGTGCCAGCTCAGCCTTTTACAGGGGGCTGGGGGAGACCCAGTACTTC
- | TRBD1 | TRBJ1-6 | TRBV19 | CASSSKTAGQIHNSPLHF | TGTGCCAGTAGTAGCAAGACCGCGGGACAGATACATAATTCACCCCTCCACTTT